The clone carrying this TCR beta chain was seen once. The same CDR3 also results from other DNA sequences found in this sample. Original data processing: Estimation of nucleated cell counts was performed using reference gene primer amplification. Sequencing was performed with immunoSEQ multiplex PCR; in TCRdb, only in-frame clones are kept and a portion is missing. From that table come the V and J calls and clone size; the DNA was used to work out D and trimming. The profile shows around 120,000 clones, approximately 87% of them singletons. Per germline, CDR1 SGHRS and CDR2 YFSETQ. The CDR3 totals 14 residues. Deletions cut 0 bases from V and 4 bases from J, with 9 bases between. These data are taken from a study of blood T cell repertoires in COVID-19. In the study overall: COVID-19 samples collected from the United States, Italy and Spain covered acute and convalescent phases.

The sequence was obtained from a man in his sixties or seventies who had recovered from COVID-19. The chain carries TRBV5-1 and TRBJ2-3; D ambiguous. Sequenced material: peripheral blood. The CDR3 region has the DNA TGCGCCAGCAGCTTGGAAGGTGGGCCAGATACGCAGTATTTT. Protein product: CASSLEGGPDTQYF.